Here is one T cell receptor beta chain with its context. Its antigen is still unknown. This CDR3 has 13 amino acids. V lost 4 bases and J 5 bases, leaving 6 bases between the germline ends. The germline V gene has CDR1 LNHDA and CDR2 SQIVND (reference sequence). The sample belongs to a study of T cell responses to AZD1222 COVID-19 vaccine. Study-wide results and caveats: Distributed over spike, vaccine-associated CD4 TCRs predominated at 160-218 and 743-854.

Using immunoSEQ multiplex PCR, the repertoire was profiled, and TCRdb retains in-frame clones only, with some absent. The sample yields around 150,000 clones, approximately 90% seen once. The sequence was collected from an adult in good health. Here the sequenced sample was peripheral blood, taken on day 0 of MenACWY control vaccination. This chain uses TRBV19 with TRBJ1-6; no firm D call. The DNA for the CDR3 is TGTGCCAGTAGTACCAGCAATAATTCACCCCTCCACTTT. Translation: CASSTSNNSPLHF.